Below, 18 T cell receptor beta chains from the same sample are listed, as sequenced in a study of CD8+ T cells in alopecia areata. The sequencing template was cDNA reverse transcribed from extracted RNA. The repertoire was sequenced with immunoSEQ multiplex PCR; TCRdb's copy has only in-frame clones and lacks some. This table holds roughly 180,000 clones, around 63% found once. This material consisted of CD4+ T cells sorted from blood, taken at week 0. These receptors were obtained from a human donor with alopecia areata.

The J gene is TRBJ2-2, the V gene TRBV7-9, with 8 bases fitting TRBD1. The junction had 4 bases not matched to a gene; V was cut back by 2 bases and J by 8 bases. CDR1 and CDR2 (germline): SEHNR, FQNEAQ (reference sequence). There are 14 residues in the CDR3. CDR3 bases: TGTGCCAGCAGCTTACAGGGGGCGATTGGGGAGCTGTTTTTT. Amino acid sequence: CASSLQGAIGELFF.

The chain links TRBV6-5 to TRBJ2-3; unclear D gene. The length of the CDR3 is 12 residues. Between the trimmed V and J ends, which lost 8 bases and 6 bases, there was a span of 12 bases. The V gene's germline CDR1 is MNHEY and CDR2 SVGAGI. The CDR3 sequence is CASQGPIDTQYF. The CDR3 region has the DNA TGTGCCAGCCAAGGTCCGATTGATACGCAGTATTTT.

The chain combines TRBV29-1 with TRBJ2-2; 7 nucleotides match TRBD2. Germline CDR1 reads SQVTM; CDR2 reads ANQGSEA. After removal of 4 bases from V and 1 base from J, the junction contained 3 bases not matched to a gene. The CDR3 runs to 14 residues. DNA of the CDR3: TGCAGCGTTGTTGGCGGGGGGAACACCGGGGAGCTGTTTTTT. It codes for CSVVGGGNTGELFF.

This clone came up a few times. This chain joins TRBV27 and TRBJ1-2; 9 positions agree with TRBD1. The CDR3 has 16 amino acids. The V gene end was trimmed by 5 bases and the J gene end by 8 bases; junction bases not matched to a gene: 15. Germline V gives CDR1 MNHEY, CDR2 SMNVEV (reference sequence). The chain's CDR3 is CASSRGGTGLVSGYTF. CDR3 in DNA: TGTGCCAGCAGTCGGGGGGGGACAGGGTTGGTTTCGGGCTACACCTTC.

The V call is TRBV13, the J call TRBJ2-5; no clear D. Germline CDR1 is PRHDT and CDR2 is FYEKMQ (reference sequence). This CDR3 spans 12 amino acids. The V end was cut by 5 bases, the J end by 2 bases, with 6 bases between. CDR3: CASSRIQETQYF. CDR3 nucleotides: TGTGCCAGCAGCCGCATACAAGAGACCCAGTACTTC. Using reference TRBV13 and TRBJ2-5 for the parts outside the CDR3, the full variable domain is AAGVIQSPRHLIKEKRETATLKCYPIPRHDTVYWYQQGPGQDPQFLISFYEKMQSDKGSIPDRFSAQQFSDYHSELNMSSLELGDSALYFCASSRIQETQYFGPGTRLLVL.

The genes are TRBV5-1 and TRBJ2-5, with D maybe TRBD1 (6 bases). Between the trimmed V and J ends, which lost 4 bases and 2 bases, there was a span of 15 bases. There are 15 residues in the CDR3. Germline V gene data show CDR1 as SGHRS and CDR2 as YFSETQ. The CDR3: CASSQDRLPQETQYF. DNA for the CDR3: TGCGCCAGCAGCCAAGACAGGCTACCACAAGAGACCCAGTACTTC. Complete variable domain (other parts from reference TRBV5-1 and TRBJ2-5): KAGVTQTPRYLIKTRGQQVTLSCSPISGHRSVSWYQQTPGQGLQFLFEYFSETQRNKGNFPGRFSGRQFSNSRSEMNVSTLELGDSALYLCASSQDRLPQETQYFGPGTRLLVL.

This chain joins TRBV29-1 and TRBJ2-5, with D possibly matching TRBD1 (5 bases). CDR1 is SQVTM and CDR2 is ANQGSEA in the germline V gene. The CDR3 has 12 amino acids. V lost 3 bases and J lost 5, with 10 bases in between. DNA for the CDR3: TGCAGCGTTGATTCAGGGATTGAGACCCAGTACTTC. Amino acids: CSVDSGIETQYF.

This clone has just one count. V usage is TRBV5-4 and J usage is TRBJ1-2, with D unclear. Trimming removed 0 bases from V and 4 bases from J, with 10 bases in between. The CDR3 covers 14 residues. Germline-derived CDR1 and CDR2 are SGHNT and YYREEE (reference sequence). The CDR3 is CASSLAQVVYGYTF. Here the CDR3 DNA reads TGTGCCAGCAGCTTGGCGCAGGTCGTCTATGGCTACACCTTC.

The sample holds a few counts of this clone. The chain joins TRBV6-1 to TRBJ1-5; possible D gene TRBD1, 6 bases. Per germline, CDR1 MNHNS and CDR2 SASEGT. Trimming took 10 bases from V and 5 from J, leaving 21 bases between them. CDR3 length: 15 amino acids. As DNA, the CDR3 is TGTGCCACCAAACAGGGACGCGTCTGGGATCAGCCCCAGCATTTT. It is translated as CATKQGRVWDQPQHF.

The V gene is TRBV11-2, the J gene TRBJ2-1; D may correspond to TRBD1 or TRBD2 (5 bases each). Germline lookup yields CDR1 SGHAT and CDR2 FQNNGV. V dropped 6 bases and J dropped 0 bases, with 15 bases sitting between them. There are 16 residues in the CDR3. CDR3 sequence reads: CASSDRGGISYNEQFF. CDR3 DNA: TGTGCCAGCAGTGATCGTGGGGGTATCTCCTACAATGAGCAGTTCTTC.

The J gene is TRBJ2-5, the V gene TRBV2; D remains ambiguous. The germline V and J ends were trimmed by 8 bases and 6 bases, with 4 bases remaining between them. The CDR3 runs to 9 residues. Germline V gene lookup returns CDR1 SNHLY and CDR2 FYNNEI. The CDR3 here is CASGQTQYF. DNA of the CDR3: TGTGCCAGCGGACAGACCCAGTACTTC. The entire variable domain, with the rest obtained from reference TRBV2 and TRBJ2-5, is as follows: EPEVTQTPSHQVTQMGQEVILRCVPISNHLYFYWYRQILGQKVEFLVSFYNNEISEKSEIFDDQFSVERPDGSNFTLKIRSTKLEDSAMYFCASGQTQYFGPGTRLLVL.

This chain connects TRBV30 to TRBJ1-1, with D maybe TRBD1 (5 bases). Germline loops: CDR1 GTSNPN, CDR2 SVGIG (reference sequence). CDR3 length: 13 amino acids. Trimming shortened V by 4 bases and J by 4 bases, and 13 bases separated the two germline ends. The CDR3 protein is CAWNIDSSTEAFF. CDR3 sequence (DNA): TGTGCCTGGAACATAGACAGCAGCACTGAAGCTTTCTTT.

There are a few counts of this clone. The rearrangement joins TRBV29-1 to TRBJ2-3, with D possibly TRBD1 on 6 matching bases. Germline-derived CDR1 and CDR2 are SQVTM and ANQGSEA. Trimming took off 5 bases at V and 4 bases at J, with 16 bases between the two ends. The CDR3 is 14 amino acids. CDR3: CSVLAQGNADTQYF. The CDR3 region has the DNA TGCAGCGTTCTCGCACAGGGTAATGCAGATACGCAGTATTTT.

The chain has TRBV16 and TRBJ1-5; D unresolved. The ends were cut back, 0 bases at V and 4 bases at J, with 7 bases in the middle. The germline V gene has CDR1 KGHSY and CDR2 FQNENV. The CDR3 covers 14 residues. CDR3: CASSQSQVNQPQHF. As DNA, the CDR3 is TGTGCCAGCAGCCAATCCCAGGTAAATCAGCCCCAGCATTTT. Using reference TRBV16 and TRBJ1-5 for the parts outside the CDR3, the full variable domain is GEEVAQTPKHLVRGEGQKAKLYCAPIKGHSYVFWYQQVLKNEFKFLISFQNENVFDETGMPKERFSAKCLPNSPCSLEIQATKLEDSAVYFCASSQSQVNQPQHFGDGTRLSIL.

This clone turned up a few times. The chain combines TRBV9 with TRBJ2-2; 9 bases line up with TRBD1. With 3 bases clipped from V and 3 bases from J, the junction kept 3 bases outside the gene matches. Germline loops: CDR1 SGDLS, CDR2 YYNGEE. The CDR3 has 15 residues. The CDR3 coding sequence is TGTGCCAGCAGCGCGGGACAGGGCGACACCGGGGAGCTGTTTTTT. This translates into CASSAGQGDTGELFF.

This chain links TRBV30 with TRBJ1-2; possibly TRBD1 for D (6 bases). This CDR3 contains 13 residues. Trimming left V 8 bases short and J 4 bases short, with 17 bases between. The V gene's germline CDR1 is GTSNPN and CDR2 SVGIG (reference sequence). The CDR3 sequence is CATPVGGLYGYTF. CDR3 nucleotides: TGTGCCACCCCGGTAGGGGGTCTCTATGGCTACACCTTC.

The chain uses TRBV29-1 and TRBJ1-2; D not resolved. The CDR3 has 11 residues. Germline CDR1 is SQVTM and CDR2 is ANQGSEA. Trimming stripped 3 bases from V and 6 bases from J, with 8 bases between. The CDR3 region has the DNA TGCAGCGTTGAGGGTCTGGATGGCTACACCTTC. It specifies CSVEGLDGYTF.

This rearrangement joins TRBV25-1 to TRBJ1-6, with unresolved D. Trimming cost V 4 bases and J 7 bases, with 11 bases left between them. Germline CDR1 and CDR2: MGHDK and SYGVNS. The CDR3 loop spans 14 amino acids. The CDR3 loop reads CASSGSPPNSPLHF. CDR3 nucleotides: TGTGCCAGCAGTGGGTCGCCCCCCAATTCACCCCTCCACTTT. Drawing the rest from reference TRBV25-1 and TRBJ1-6, the complete variable domain is EADIYQTPRYLVIGTGKKITLECSQTMGHDKMYWYQQDPGMELHLIHYSYGVNSTEKGDLSSESTVSRIRTEHFPLTLESARPSHTSQYLCASSGSPPNSPLHFGNGTRLTVT.